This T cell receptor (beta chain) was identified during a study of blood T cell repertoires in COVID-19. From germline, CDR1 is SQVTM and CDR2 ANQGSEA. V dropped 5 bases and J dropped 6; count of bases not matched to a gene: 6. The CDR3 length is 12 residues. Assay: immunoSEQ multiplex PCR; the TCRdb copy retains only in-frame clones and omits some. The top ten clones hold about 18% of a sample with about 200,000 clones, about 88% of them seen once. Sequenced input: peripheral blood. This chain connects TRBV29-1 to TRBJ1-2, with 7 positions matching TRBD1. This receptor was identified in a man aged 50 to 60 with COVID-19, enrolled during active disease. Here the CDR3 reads CSVLQGTDGYTF. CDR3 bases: TGCAGCGTTTTACAGGGGACCGATGGCTACACCTTC.